Below are 9 T cell receptor beta chains sequenced from a single sample in a study of cytomegalovirus exposure and HLA in healthy donors. Primers included in the PCR were 60 Vbeta and 13 Jbeta primers. Here immunoSEQ multiplex PCR was the method, and the copy in TCRdb shows in-frame clones only, minus some. The profile shows about 140,000 clones, roughly four fifths of them singletons. The specimen sequenced was PBMCs. The receptors derive from a man aged 18 to 29 in good health and CMV-seropositive.

This rearrangement joins TRBV5-1 to TRBJ2-1; TRBD1 matches at 8 bases. Germline V lookup: CDR1 SGHRS, CDR2 YFSETQ. V gave up 5 bases and J gave up 6 bases; unmatched junction bases: 10. This CDR3 is built from 15 residues. For the CDR3, the DNA is TGCGCCAGCAGGGCCTGGGACAGGACGGGCAATGAGCAGTTCTTC. Translation: CASRAWDRTGNEQFF.

The V call is TRBV27, the J call TRBJ1-1; D remains ambiguous. The CDR3 loop spans 13 amino acids. Trimming took off 2 bases at V and 5 bases at J, with 9 bases between the two ends. CDR1 is MNHEY and CDR2 is SMNVEV in the germline V gene (reference sequence). CDR3 loop: CASSLTGATEAFF. The CDR3 DNA follows: TGTGCCAGCAGTTTAACTGGAGCAACTGAAGCTTTCTTT.

V usage is TRBV7-3 and J usage is TRBJ2-7; 9 nucleotides align to TRBD1. The germline gives CDR1 SGHTA, CDR2 FQGTGA. The J segment lost 5 bases and the V segment lost 2 bases, leaving 4 bases of the junction unmatched. The CDR3 loop spans 14 amino acids. CDR3: CASSLGTGFDEQYF. In DNA, the CDR3 is TGTGCCAGCAGCTTAGGGACAGGGTTCGACGAGCAGTACTTC.

V usage is TRBV2 and J usage is TRBJ2-7, with D maybe TRBD1 (6 bases). V dropped 10 bases and J dropped 0 bases, with 13 bases sitting between them. This CDR3 comprises 13 residues. Germline V gene sequence: CDR1 SNHLY, CDR2 FYNNEI. CDR3 DNA: TGTGCCAACAAACAGGGTGCCTCCTACGAGCAGTACTTC. It encodes CANKQGASYEQYF.

The rearrangement joins TRBV11-2 to TRBJ2-3; D is ambiguous. This CDR3 spans 13 amino acids. V lost 0 bases and J 2 bases, leaving 3 bases between the germline ends. Germline V gives CDR1 SGHAT, CDR2 FQNNGV. The CDR3 sequence is CASSLDFTDTQYF. CDR3 nucleotides: TGTGCCAGCAGCTTAGACTTCACAGATACGCAGTATTTT.

This clone was seen a single time. The V and J genes are TRBV11-3 and TRBJ2-1; TRBD1 matches at 11 bases. Germline CDR1 reads SGHNT; CDR2 reads YENEEA. V lost 5 bases, J lost 6 bases, and 6 bases stayed unmatched. This CDR3 region has 15 residues. Here the CDR3 DNA reads TGTGCCAGCAGCCCCTCCGGGACAGGGGGCAATGAGCAGTTCTTC. It codes for CASSPSGTGGNEQFF.

The chain joins TRBV6-5 to TRBJ1-2; D uncertain. The V and J ends lost 2 bases and 7 bases respectively, with 11 bases between them. The CDR3 spans 13 residues. Germline lookup yields CDR1 MNHEY and CDR2 SVGAGI. The CDR3 region is CASSYPGRPGYTF. The CDR3 DNA reads TGTGCCAGCAGTTACCCCGGGAGGCCTGGCTACACCTTC.

The V gene is TRBV7-6, the J gene TRBJ1-5, with 9 bases identical to TRBD1. V shed 4 bases and J 7 bases; nucleotides not matched to a gene: 8. Germline V lookup: CDR1 SGHVS, CDR2 FNYEAQ. This CDR3 has 15 residues. The DNA for the CDR3 is TGTGCCAGCAGCTCAGACAGGGGGAGCTTGCAGCCCCAGCATTTT. This translates into CASSSDRGSLQPQHF.

The chain employs TRBV5-1 and TRBJ2-3, with D hard to call. Germline CDR1 is SGHRS and CDR2 is YFSETQ. Trimming shortened V by 0 bases and J by 4 bases, and 12 bases separated the two germline ends. There are 15 residues in the CDR3. As DNA, the CDR3 is TGCGCCAGCAGCTTGGTTCAGGCACCGTCAGATACGCAGTATTTT. Residues: CASSLVQAPSDTQYF.